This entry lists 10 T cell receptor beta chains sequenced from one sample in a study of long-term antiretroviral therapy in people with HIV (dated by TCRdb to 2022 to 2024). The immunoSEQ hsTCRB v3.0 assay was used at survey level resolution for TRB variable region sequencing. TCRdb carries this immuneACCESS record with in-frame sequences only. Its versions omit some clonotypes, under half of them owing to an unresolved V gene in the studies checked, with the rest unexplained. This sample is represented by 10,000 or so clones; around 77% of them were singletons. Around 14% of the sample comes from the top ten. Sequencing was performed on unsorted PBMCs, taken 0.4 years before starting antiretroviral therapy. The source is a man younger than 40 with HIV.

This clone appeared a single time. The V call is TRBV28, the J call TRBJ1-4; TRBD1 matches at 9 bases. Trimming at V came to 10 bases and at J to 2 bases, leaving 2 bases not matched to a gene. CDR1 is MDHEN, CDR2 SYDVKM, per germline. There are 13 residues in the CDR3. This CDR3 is CAIGTGTNEKLFF. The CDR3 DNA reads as TGTGCCATCGGGACAGGGACTAATGAAAAACTGTTTTTT.

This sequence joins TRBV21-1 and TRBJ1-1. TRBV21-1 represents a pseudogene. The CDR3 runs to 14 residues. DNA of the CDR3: TGTGCCAGCAGCAAGGGAGATAGAGCAGGGAAAGCTTTCTTT. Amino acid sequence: CASSKGDRAGKAFF.

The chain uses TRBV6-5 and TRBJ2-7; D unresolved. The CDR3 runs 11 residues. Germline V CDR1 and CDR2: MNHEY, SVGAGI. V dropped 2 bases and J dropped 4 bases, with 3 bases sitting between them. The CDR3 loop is CASSYQYEQYF. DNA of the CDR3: TGTGCCAGCAGTTACCAATACGAGCAGTACTTC.

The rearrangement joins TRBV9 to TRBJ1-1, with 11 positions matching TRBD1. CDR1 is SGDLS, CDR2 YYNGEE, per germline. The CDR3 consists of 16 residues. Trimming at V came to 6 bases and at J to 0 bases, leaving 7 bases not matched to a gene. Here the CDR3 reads CASNPGQGGMNTEAFF. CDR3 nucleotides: TGTGCCAGCAACCCGGGACAGGGGGGGATGAACACTGAAGCTTTCTTT.

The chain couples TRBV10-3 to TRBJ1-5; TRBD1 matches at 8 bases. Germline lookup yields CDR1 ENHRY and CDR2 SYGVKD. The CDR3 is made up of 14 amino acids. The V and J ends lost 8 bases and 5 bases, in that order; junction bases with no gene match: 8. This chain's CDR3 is CAISSGGADQPQHF. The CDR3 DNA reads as TGTGCCATCTCCTCAGGGGGCGCGGATCAGCCCCAGCATTTT.

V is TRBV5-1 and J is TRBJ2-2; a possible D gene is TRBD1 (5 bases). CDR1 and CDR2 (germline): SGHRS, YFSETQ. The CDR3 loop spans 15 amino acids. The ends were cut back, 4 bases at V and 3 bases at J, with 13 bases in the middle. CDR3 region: CASSKQVGDTGELFF. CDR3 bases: TGCGCCAGCAGCAAACAGGTTGGGGACACCGGGGAGCTGTTTTTT.

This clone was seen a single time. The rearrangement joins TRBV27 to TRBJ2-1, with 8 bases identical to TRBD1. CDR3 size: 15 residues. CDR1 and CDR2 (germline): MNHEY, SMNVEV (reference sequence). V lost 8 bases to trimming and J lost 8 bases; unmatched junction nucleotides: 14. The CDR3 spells CASAVPTGAFYEQFF. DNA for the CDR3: TGTGCCAGCGCAGTTCCGACAGGGGCCTTTTATGAGCAGTTCTTC.

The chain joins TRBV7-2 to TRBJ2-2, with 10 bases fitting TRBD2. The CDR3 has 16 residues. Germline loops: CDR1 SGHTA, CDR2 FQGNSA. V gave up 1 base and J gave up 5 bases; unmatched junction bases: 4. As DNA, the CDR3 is TGTGCCAGCAGCTTAGTTCCTAGCGGGGGAACCGGGGAGCTGTTTTTT. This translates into CASSLVPSGGTGELFF.

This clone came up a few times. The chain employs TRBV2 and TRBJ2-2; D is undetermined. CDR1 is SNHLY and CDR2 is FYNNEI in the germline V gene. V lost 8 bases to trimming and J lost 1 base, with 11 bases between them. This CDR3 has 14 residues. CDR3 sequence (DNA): TGTGCCAGCCGATTAGATTTGAACACCGGGGAGCTGTTTTTT. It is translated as CASRLDLNTGELFF.

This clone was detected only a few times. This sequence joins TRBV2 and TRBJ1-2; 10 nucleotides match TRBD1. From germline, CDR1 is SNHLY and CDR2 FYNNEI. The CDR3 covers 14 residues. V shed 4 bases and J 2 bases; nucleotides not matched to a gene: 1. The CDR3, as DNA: TGTGCCAGCAGTGGGACAGGGGGAAACTATGGCTACACCTTC. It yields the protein CASSGTGGNYGYTF.